Listed here are 25 T cell receptor beta chains from one sample, sequenced in a study of cytomegalovirus exposure and HLA in healthy donors. PCR was performed using 60 Vbeta and 13 Jbeta primers. Libraries were prepared by immunoSEQ multiplex PCR; TCRdb keeps only in-frame clonotypes and omits some of them. Here the sample spans about 88,000 clones, about nine tenths being singletons. The sequencing sample was made of PBMCs. Source of these receptors: a man aged 18 to 29 in good health and CMV-seronegative.

V and J are TRBV5-1 and TRBJ2-2; maybe TRBD1 (5 bases). The CDR3 extends over 15 amino acids. V lost 1 base, J lost 6 bases, and 13 bases lay in between. CDR1 and CDR2 from the germline V gene are SGHRS and YFSETQ. The CDR3 nucleotides are TGCGCCAGCAGCTTGAAGCAGGGTCTGGCCGGGGAGCTGTTTTTT. Its protein product is CASSLKQGLAGELFF.

V is TRBV25-1 and J is TRBJ1-6, with D possibly being TRBD1 (6 bases). The V and J ends lost 7 bases and 9 bases respectively, with 13 bases between them. CDR1 is MGHDK and CDR2 is SYGVNS in the germline V gene. The CDR3 covers 13 residues. The CDR3 region has the DNA TGTGCCAGCAAGACAGGTGTTAGTTCACCCCTCCACTTT. It codes for CASKTGVSSPLHF.

V usage is TRBV18 and J usage is TRBJ2-5; 11 nucleotides align to TRBD2. Trimming took 3 bases from V and 2 from J; bases not matched to a gene: 5. CDR1 and CDR2 from the germline V gene are KGHSH and LQKENI. CDR3 size: 16 residues. CDR3 bases: TGTGCCAGCTCACCGACTAGCGGGAACTCACAAGAGACCCAGTACTTC. Translation gives CASSPTSGNSQETQYF.

The chain links TRBV19 to TRBJ2-1; D might be TRBD2 (5 bases). The germline V gene has CDR1 LNHDA and CDR2 SQIVND (reference sequence). This CDR3 has 14 amino acids. V dropped 1 base and J dropped 7 bases, with 11 bases sitting between them. In nucleotides, the CDR3 is TGTGCCAGTAGTATAGGTCTATCGGGGAATGAGCAGTTCTTC. Translation: CASSIGLSGNEQFF.

The chain uses TRBV7-3 and TRBJ2-1; D not certain. The V and J ends lost 5 bases and 4 bases respectively, with 9 bases between them. Germline V CDR1 and CDR2: SGHTA, FQGTGA. The length of the CDR3 is 13 residues. CDR3 residues: CASSPNGYNEQFF. CDR3 bases: TGTGCCAGCAGCCCCAACGGTTACAATGAGCAGTTCTTC.

The rearrangement uses TRBV19 and TRBJ2-7, with 7 bases lining up with TRBD2. The CDR3 is 16 residues long. V lost 1 base to trimming and J lost 5 bases; unmatched junction nucleotides: 11. Germline V lookup: CDR1 LNHDA, CDR2 SQIVND (reference sequence). The CDR3 sequence: CASSIGPPAGPNEQYF. The CDR3, as DNA: TGTGCCAGTAGTATAGGCCCCCCAGCGGGACCTAACGAGCAGTACTTC. Drawing the rest from reference TRBV19 and TRBJ2-7, the complete variable domain is DGGITQSPKYLFRKEGQNVTLSCEQNLNHDAMYWYRQDPGQGLRLIYYSQIVNDFQKGDIAEGYSVSREKKESFPLTVTSAQKNPTAFYLCASSIGPPAGPNEQYFGPGTRLTVT.

The chain employs TRBV5-1 and TRBJ2-7; TRBD1 agrees at 7 bases. The germline V gene has CDR1 SGHRS and CDR2 YFSETQ. The CDR3 runs 14 residues. V lost 4 bases, J lost 3 bases, and 7 bases stayed unmatched. For the CDR3, the DNA is TGCGCCAGCAGCAGTGACAGGGTTGGCTACGAGCAGTACTTC. It specifies CASSSDRVGYEQYF.

The rearrangement uses TRBV7-2 and TRBJ2-7, with TRBD2 matching over 8 bases. This CDR3 contains 18 residues. The germline V gene encodes CDR1 SGHTA and CDR2 FQGNSA. Trimming removed 0 bases from V and 2 bases from J; junction bases left unmatched: 12. CDR3 sequence: CASSLARPLGLVTYEQYF. The CDR3 bases are TGTGCCAGCAGCTTAGCGCGCCCGCTGGGACTAGTCACCTACGAGCAGTACTTC.

The chain is built from TRBV7-9 and TRBJ2-7; D gene ambiguous. The CDR3 sequence is 11 residues long. CDR1 and CDR2 (germline): SEHNR, FQNEAQ (reference sequence). V was trimmed by 5 bases and J by 7 bases, leaving 9 bases between them. CDR3 sequence (DNA): TGTGCCAGCAGCCCCGTGGAGGAGCAGTACTTC. Protein: CASSPVEEQYF.

The gene calls are TRBV28 and TRBJ2-6, with D perhaps TRBD1 (6 bases). In germline, CDR1 is MDHEN, CDR2 SYDVKM. CDR3 size: 15 residues. Deletions cut 4 bases from V and 3 bases from J, with 10 bases between. CDR3 coding DNA: TGTGCCAGCAGTTCATCAGGGGATGGGGCCAACGTCCTGACTTTC. This codes for CASSSSGDGANVLTF. Drawing the rest from reference TRBV28 and TRBJ2-6, the complete variable domain is DVKVTQSSRYLVKRTGEKVFLECVQDMDHENMFWYRQDPGLGLRLIYFSYDVKMKEKGDIPEGYSVSREKKERFSLILESASTNQTSMYLCASSSSGDGANVLTFGAGSRLTVL.

CDR3 region: CASSAPGYNSPLHF. CDR3 nucleotides: TGCGCCAGCAGTGCCCCCGGTTATAATTCACCCCTCCACTTT. The V and J genes are TRBV10-2 and TRBJ1-6, with D unresolved. V was pared by 4 bases and J by 4 bases, with 8 bases between. The germline gives CDR1 WSHSY, CDR2 SAAADI. There are 14 residues in the CDR3.

The rearrangement uses TRBV2 and TRBJ2-3; D may be TRBD1 (6 bases). V gave up 10 bases and J gave up 3 bases, with 17 bases separating them. This CDR3 region has 14 residues. CDR1 SNHLY and CDR2 FYNNEI come from the germline V gene. In nucleotides, the CDR3 is TGTGCCACCCTCGGGACAAAGTTTACAGATACGCAGTATTTT. This gives the protein CATLGTKFTDTQYF.

The chain has TRBV6-1 and TRBJ1-2; TRBD1 matches at 7 bases. This CDR3 spans 13 amino acids. V was clipped by 6 bases and J by 8 bases; unmatched bases: 9. Germline CDR1 is MNHNS and CDR2 is SASEGT. The CDR3 nucleotides are TGTGCCAGCAGAAAGCCAGGGGGATTGGGCTACACCTTC. Translated: CASRKPGGLGYTF.

This chain joins TRBV15 and TRBJ2-3, with a tentative D call TRBD2 (5 bases). The CDR3 runs 14 residues. Germline CDR1 and CDR2: LNHNV and YYDKDF (reference sequence). V lost 5 bases, J lost 4 bases, and 13 bases lay in between. The CDR3 DNA is TGTGCCACCAGCTCGCGGGTGGAGGCAGATACGCAGTATTTT. This gives the protein CATSSRVEADTQYF.

V gene TRBV5-1 combines with J gene TRBJ2-3; a possible D gene is TRBD2 (5 bases). The CDR3 is 14 amino acids. Germline values: CDR1 SGHRS, CDR2 YFSETQ. V dropped 4 bases and J dropped 4 bases, with 13 bases sitting between them. This chain's CDR3 is CASSLRRGSDTQYF. In DNA form, the CDR3 reads TGCGCCAGCAGCCTTAGACGGGGATCAGATACGCAGTATTTT.

This clone showed up just a few times. The chain recombines TRBV28 with TRBJ2-3, with 8 bases identical to TRBD1. CDR1 and CDR2 (germline): MDHEN, SYDVKM. The ends lost 8 bases at V and 0 bases at J; junction bases unmatched: 4. CDR3 length equals 14 residues. The CDR3: CASAGGFSTDTQYF. The CDR3, as DNA: TGTGCCAGCGCAGGGGGCTTTAGCACAGATACGCAGTATTTT.

This rearrangement joins TRBV7-2 to TRBJ2-1, with 9 positions matching TRBD2. The junction had 5 bases not matched to a gene; V was cut back by 5 bases and J by 0 bases. Germline CDR1 SGHTA, CDR2 FQGNSA. This CDR3 has 16 amino acids. This CDR3 is CASSRSGGSSYNEQFF. CDR3 coding DNA: TGTGCCAGCAGCCGTAGCGGGGGCAGCTCCTACAATGAGCAGTTCTTC.

The chain links TRBV28 to TRBJ2-1; a possible D gene is TRBD2 (6 bases). The length of the CDR3 is 14 residues. The V end lost 7 bases, the J end lost 14 bases, and 24 bases lay between the germline ends. Germline CDR1 MDHEN, CDR2 SYDVKM. The CDR3 DNA follows: TGTGCCAGCACCATACCGGGGCTAGCGCGGAGGGAGTTCTTC. Its protein product is CASTIPGLARREFF.

The chain couples TRBV19 to TRBJ2-7; D remains unclear. V was pared by 4 bases and J by 5 bases, with 12 bases between. Looked up from germline, CDR1 is LNHDA and CDR2 is SQIVND (reference sequence). The CDR3 sequence is 13 residues long. CDR3 residues: CASSTTHANEQYF. For the CDR3, the DNA is TGTGCCAGTAGTACCACTCACGCCAACGAGCAGTACTTC.

The gene calls are TRBV7-9 and TRBJ1-1, with D uncertain. The length of the CDR3 is 12 residues. Germline CDR1 SEHNR, CDR2 FQNEAQ (reference sequence). Between the trimmed V and J ends, which lost 4 bases and 3 bases, there was a span of 6 bases. For the CDR3, the DNA is TGTGCCAGCAGCTCCGCGGACACTGAAGCTTTCTTT. The encoded protein is CASSSADTEAFF.

The gene calls are TRBV19 and TRBJ1-1; D remains ambiguous. Germline CDR1 reads LNHDA; CDR2 reads SQIVND (reference sequence). The CDR3 extends over 13 amino acids. The V end lost 7 bases, the J end lost 4 bases, and 13 bases lay between the germline ends. CDR3 region: CASKPVRGTEAFF. DNA of the CDR3: TGTGCCAGTAAACCGGTCAGAGGCACTGAAGCTTTCTTT.

J is TRBJ2-2 and V is TRBV9, with D unclear. The germline V gene encodes CDR1 SGDLS and CDR2 YYNGEE. The CDR3 covers 16 residues. Trimming cost V 0 bases and J 4 bases, with 13 bases left between them. The CDR3 DNA reads TGTGCCAGCAGCGTAGCTGAAGCACGGGTCACCGGGGAGCTGTTTTTT. This encodes CASSVAEARVTGELFF.

This sequence joins TRBV23-1 and TRBJ2-7; TRBD2 might be the D (5 bases). TRBV23-1 counts as an open reading frame of uncertain function. Trimming took 4 bases from V and 2 from J, leaving 15 bases between them. The length of the CDR3 is 15 residues. CDR3 residues: CASSRSGLGPYEQYF. CDR3 bases: TGCGCCAGCAGTCGGAGCGGCTTGGGCCCCTACGAGCAGTACTTC.

The chain links TRBV28 to TRBJ1-3, with D possibly being TRBD1 (6 bases). This CDR3 spans 14 amino acids. The V and J ends lost 6 bases and 2 bases respectively, with 11 bases between them. Germline CDR1 and CDR2: MDHEN and SYDVKM. The CDR3 DNA reads as TGTGCCAGCAGCCTAGGGGGGGCTGGAAACACCATATATTTT. Translated, it gives CASSLGGAGNTIYF.

This chain connects TRBV10-3 to TRBJ2-7, with 9 bases that match TRBD2. The CDR3 runs to 14 residues. The germline gives CDR1 ENHRY, CDR2 SYGVKD. V was pared by 5 bases and J by 2 bases, with 4 bases of the junction left unmatched. DNA of the CDR3: TGTGCCATCAGTCCCAGCGGGGGGACCTACGAGCAGTACTTC. Its protein is CAISPSGGTYEQYF.